This is a list of T cell receptor beta chains from one sample in a study of T cells after yellow fever vaccination. TCRdb independently ran MiXCR on the 5' RACE reads; one entry per CDR3 protein. The sample yields hundreds of thousands of distinct CDR3 sequences, approximately 13% seen once. Sequenced material: PBMCs, taken on the day of the yellow fever booster vaccination. These receptors were collected from a man aged 25-40 years who received the YFV17D yellow fever vaccine. Each CDR3 is given with its conserved first and last residue. D genes are given only for firm matches. Size is stated for part of the rows, as once, few or many counts, or as a class when the clone is expanded.

j_gene: TRBJ2-1; v_gene: TRBV6-2/TRBV6-3; abundance: -; d_gene: TRBD2; CDR3nt: TGTGCCAGCAGTTACCGGACTAGCGGGATTGAGCAGTTCTTC; CDR3aa: CASSYRTSGIEQFF
j_gene: TRBJ1-6; v_gene: TRBV12-3/TRBV12-4; abundance: many; d_gene: TRBD1; CDR3nt: TGTGCCAGCAGAACGACAGGGTACGATTCACCCCTCCACTTT; CDR3aa: CASRTTGYDSPLHF
j_gene: TRBJ2-5; v_gene: TRBV12-3/TRBV12-4; abundance: -; d_gene: -; CDR3nt: TGTGCCAGCAGTTTAAAAGCGACAAAAGAGACCCAGTACTTC; CDR3aa: CASSLKATKETQYF
j_gene: TRBJ2-2; v_gene: TRBV30; abundance: few; d_gene: TRBD2; CDR3nt: TGTGCCGGAGCGGGAGGGAACACCGGGGAGCTGTTTTTT; CDR3aa: CAGAGGNTGELFF
j_gene: TRBJ2-3; v_gene: TRBV5-6; abundance: -; d_gene: TRBD2; CDR3nt: TGTGCCAGCAGCTTGGCGGGAGGAGAGTATTTT; CDR3aa: CASSLAGGEYF
j_gene: TRBJ2-7; v_gene: TRBV27; abundance: -; d_gene: TRBD2; CDR3nt: TGTGCCAGCAGACCCCGAGGCGGGAGTAAGTACGAGCAGTACTTC; CDR3aa: CASRPRGGSKYEQYF
j_gene: TRBJ2-1; v_gene: TRBV7-9; abundance: -; d_gene: TRBD2; CDR3nt: TGTGCCGCGACACTAGCGGGGGGGTCCTACAATGAGCAGTTCTTC; CDR3aa: CAATLAGGSYNEQFF
j_gene: TRBJ2-7; v_gene: TRBV28; abundance: -; d_gene: -; CDR3nt: TGTGCCAGCAGCCCGGGACGCCATCGAGGAGAGCAGTACTTC; CDR3aa: CASSPGRHRGEQYF
j_gene: TRBJ2-7; v_gene: TRBV20-1; abundance: few; d_gene: -; CDR3nt: TGCAGTGCCGTACCACACCAAAACCTCTACGAGCAGTACTTC; CDR3aa: CSAVPHQNLYEQYF
j_gene: TRBJ1-4; v_gene: TRBV27; abundance: few; d_gene: -; CDR3nt: TGTGCCAGCAGTCAGGGCTGGGGAGAAAAACTGTTTTTT; CDR3aa: CASSQGWGEKLFF
j_gene: TRBJ2-3; v_gene: TRBV20-1; abundance: -; d_gene: -; CDR3nt: TGCAGTGCCGCCGGCCGGACAGCGACTAGCACAGATACGCAGTATTTT; CDR3aa: CSAAGRTATSTDTQYF
j_gene: TRBJ2-5; v_gene: TRBV25-1; abundance: -; d_gene: TRBD2; CDR3nt: TGTGCCAGCAGGCTCGCGGGAGCGGGAGAGACCCAGTACTTC; CDR3aa: CASRLAGAGETQYF
j_gene: TRBJ2-1; v_gene: TRBV11-3; abundance: -; d_gene: -; CDR3nt: TGTGCCAGCAGTCACTCCGGGACTTCCTACAATGAGCAGTTCTTC; CDR3aa: CASSHSGTSYNEQFF
j_gene: TRBJ2-3; v_gene: TRBV2; abundance: few; d_gene: -; CDR3nt: TGTGCCAGCAGTGAAGGGGTCCTCACAGATACGCAGTATTTT; CDR3aa: CASSEGVLTDTQYF
j_gene: TRBJ2-7; v_gene: TRBV5-5; abundance: -; d_gene: -; CDR3nt: TGTGCCAGCAGCTTGGGAGCTTTGGGGTACTTC; CDR3aa: CASSLGALGYF
j_gene: TRBJ2-1; v_gene: TRBV5-4; abundance: -; d_gene: -; CDR3nt: TGTGCCAGCAGCTTGCCCAGGGCGGCCTACAATGAGCAGTTCTTC; CDR3aa: CASSLPRAAYNEQFF
j_gene: TRBJ2-3; v_gene: TRBV4-3; abundance: -; d_gene: -; CDR3nt: TGCGCCAGCAGCCAAGGGGGCTCCCGGGGGGATACGCAGTATTTT; CDR3aa: CASSQGGSRGDTQYF
j_gene: TRBJ2-7; v_gene: TRBV7-9; abundance: few; d_gene: -; CDR3nt: TGTGCCAGCAGCTTAGCTGCGGACTGGTACGAGCAGTACTTC; CDR3aa: CASSLAADWYEQYF
j_gene: TRBJ2-2; v_gene: TRBV14; abundance: few; d_gene: -; CDR3nt: TGTGCCAGCAGCCAAGCGCAGGGATCCACCGGGGAGCTGTTTTTT; CDR3aa: CASSQAQGSTGELFF
j_gene: TRBJ1-1; v_gene: TRBV5-1; abundance: few; d_gene: -; CDR3nt: TGCGCCAGCAGCCGCCAAGGGTCCTACTTGAACACTGAAGCTTTCTTT; CDR3aa: CASSRQGSYLNTEAFF
j_gene: TRBJ2-1; v_gene: TRBV19; abundance: few; d_gene: -; CDR3nt: TGTGCCAGTAACCCGCCCACGGCCGGGACCAGGGCCCGCAATGAGCAGTTCTTC; CDR3aa: CASNPPTAGTRARNEQFF
j_gene: TRBJ2-2; v_gene: TRBV10-3; abundance: -; d_gene: TRBD1; CDR3nt: TGTGCCATCAGTGAGACGTCCTCAGGGGGTACCGGGGAGCTGTTTTTT; CDR3aa: CAISETSSGGTGELFF
j_gene: TRBJ2-2; v_gene: TRBV5-1; abundance: -; d_gene: -; CDR3nt: TGCGCCAGCAGCTTGGTTGGTCTTACTAGCCAGACCGGGGAGCTGTTTTTT; CDR3aa: CASSLVGLTSQTGELFF
j_gene: TRBJ2-1; v_gene: TRBV6-1; abundance: many; d_gene: TRBD1; CDR3nt: TGTGCCAGCAGGACCGGAACAGGGGGCAATGAGCAGTTCTTC; CDR3aa: CASRTGTGGNEQFF
j_gene: TRBJ2-3; v_gene: TRBV11-2; abundance: -; d_gene: -; CDR3nt: TGTGCCAGCAGCCATTATGGGGTCAGCACAGATACGCAGTATTTT; CDR3aa: CASSHYGVSTDTQYF
j_gene: TRBJ2-7; v_gene: TRBV4-3; abundance: -; d_gene: -; CDR3nt: TGCGCCAGCAGCCAAGATGTTGGAGGGACTGATTATTACGAGCAGTACTTC; CDR3aa: CASSQDVGGTDYYEQYF
j_gene: TRBJ2-1; v_gene: TRBV12-5; abundance: -; d_gene: TRBD2; CDR3nt: TGTGCTAGTGGTGTTGGGGGAGGGCCCTACAATGAGCAGTTCTTC; CDR3aa: CASGVGGGPYNEQFF
j_gene: TRBJ2-1; v_gene: TRBV5-1; abundance: -; d_gene: -; CDR3nt: TGCGCCAGCAGCTTGTCCGGGACGCAGAGCCATGAGCAGTTCTTC; CDR3aa: CASSLSGTQSHEQFF